This note documents a single T cell receptor beta chain sequence. Its target is not known. Profiling relied on immunoSEQ multiplex PCR, and the TCRdb table lists in-frame clones only, not all of them. This table has some 79,000 clones, around 80% appearing once. Germline-derived CDR1 and CDR2 are MNHNS and SASEGT. Deletions cut 3 bases from V and 4 bases from J, with 12 bases between. The CDR3 extends over 15 amino acids. The sample comes from a study of T cell responses to AZD1222 COVID-19 vaccine. Points from the study as a whole: Distributed over spike, vaccine-associated CD4 TCRs predominated at 160-218 and 743-854.

This material consisted of peripheral blood, taken 28 days after the second AZD1222 dose. This rearrangement joins TRBV6-1 to TRBJ2-2, with D maybe TRBD2 (5 bases). This TCR was recovered from an adult who received the AZD1222 COVID-19 vaccine. The CDR3 region is CASSETLSGTGELFF. The CDR3 DNA sequence: TGTGCCAGCAGTGAGACCTTAAGCGGCACCGGGGAGCTGTTTTTT.